This TCR beta chain was recovered during a study of human T cells and chemical hapten exposure. Documented time point: pre-sensitization, week 0. Treatment here: therapeutic diphenylcyclopropenone sensitization with weekly scalp DPC. Extraction of total RNA was performed on unfractionated whole blood. This clonotype was counted ten times or more. One entry per CDR3 protein results from TCRdb running MiXCR on the RACE reads. Here the sample spans under 40,000 distinct CDR3 sequences, 10% being singletons. The CDR3 spans 13 residues. The germline V gene has CDR1 SQVTM and CDR2 ANQGSEA. V lost 3 bases and J lost 6, with 14 bases in between.

The V call is TRBV29-1, the J call TRBJ2-5; either TRBD1 or TRBD2 may fit D (5 bases each). The receptor was derived from a man aged 45-65 years with alopecia areata. Some clones in this sample may be carry-over from other donors' samples. The source material was whole blood, sampled in connection with sensitization to the hapten diphenylcyclopropenone (DPC). The CDR3 protein is CSVEGVRGQTQYF. The CDR3 region has the DNA TGCAGCGTTGAGGGGGTGAGGGGTCAGACCCAGTACTTC. Supplemented by reference TRBV29-1 and TRBJ2-5, the full variable domain reads SAVISQKPSRDICQRGTSLTIQCQVDSQVTMMFWYRQQPGQSLTLIATANQGSEATYESGFVIDKFPISRPNLTFSTLTVSNMSPEDSSIYLCSVEGVRGQTQYFGPGTRLLVL.